A selection of T cell receptor beta chains follows, all from one sample in a study of blood T cells in healthy people across ages. TCRdb ran MiXCR on the 5' RACE reads and lists one entry per CDR3 protein. This repertoire shows approximately 600,000 distinct CDR3 sequences, roughly 53% found once; its top ten account for roughly 34%. The sample taken for sequencing was blood. The source of these receptors is a man aged 55 to 69 in good health. The CDR3 runs from the conserved cysteine through the conserved F or W. Each record gives: V gene, J gene, D gene, clone size, CDR3 DNA, CDR3 protein. The D gene is left open where the match is weak. Size tells how often a clone was seen (once, few, many) or the class of an expanded clone, and some rows leave it out.

v_gene: TRBV7-9; j_gene: TRBJ2-6; d_gene: NA; abundance: NA; CDR3nt: TGTGCCAGCAGCTTAGGCGACGGGTCTGGGGCCAACGTCCTGACTTTC; CDR3aa: CASSLGDGSGANVLTF
v_gene: TRBV7-2; j_gene: TRBJ2-4; d_gene: NA; abundance: many; CDR3nt: TGTGCCAGCAGCTTAGCACGGGGAAATGGCAAAAACATTCAGTACTTC; CDR3aa: CASSLARGNGKNIQYF
v_gene: TRBV9; j_gene: TRBJ1-2; d_gene: NA; abundance: NA; CDR3nt: TGTGCCAGCAGCACTAGAGTGCAGAATGGCTACACCTTC; CDR3aa: CASSTRVQNGYTF
v_gene: TRBV20-1; j_gene: TRBJ2-5; d_gene: NA; abundance: few; CDR3nt: TGCAGTGCTCTCAAAGAGACCCAGTACTTC; CDR3aa: CSALKETQYF
v_gene: TRBV20-1; j_gene: TRBJ1-2; d_gene: TRBD1; abundance: NA; CDR3nt: TGCAGTGCTAGAGATCCCGGACAGGGGTATGGCTACACCTTC; CDR3aa: CSARDPGQGYGYTF
v_gene: TRBV29-1; j_gene: TRBJ2-1; d_gene: NA; abundance: NA; CDR3nt: TGCAGCGTTGAAGGGGGGCTGGAGGGTTACAATGAGCAGTTCTTC; CDR3aa: CSVEGGLEGYNEQFF
v_gene: TRBV6-5; j_gene: TRBJ2-1; d_gene: TRBD2; abundance: NA; CDR3nt: TGTGCCAGCAGTTACGGGGGACTAGCTTTTGGTGAGCAGTTCTTC; CDR3aa: CASSYGGLAFGEQFF
v_gene: TRBV7-9; j_gene: TRBJ2-5; d_gene: NA; abundance: few; CDR3nt: TGTGCCAGCAGCTTTTCCGACAGACTAGAGACCCAGTACTTC; CDR3aa: CASSFSDRLETQYF
v_gene: TRBV5-5; j_gene: TRBJ1-6; d_gene: TRBD1; abundance: NA; CDR3nt: TGTGCCAGCAGCTTGGGGCAGGGGGGTTACTCACCCCTCCACTTT; CDR3aa: CASSLGQGGYSPLHF
v_gene: TRBV7-2; j_gene: TRBJ1-2; d_gene: TRBD1; abundance: once; CDR3nt: TGTGCCAGCAGCTTAGCGCCGACAGGGGGTGTCCATGGCTACACCTTC; CDR3aa: CASSLAPTGGVHGYTF
v_gene: TRBV20-1; j_gene: TRBJ2-3; d_gene: TRBD2; abundance: NA; CDR3nt: TGCAGTGCCGCGGGGGGAGGCACAGATACGCAGTATTTT; CDR3aa: CSAAGGGTDTQYF
v_gene: TRBV20-1; j_gene: TRBJ1-6; d_gene: NA; abundance: NA; CDR3nt: TGCAGTGCTAGAGGTTTTCGTGATTCACCCCTCCACTTT; CDR3aa: CSARGFRDSPLHF
v_gene: TRBV11-2; j_gene: TRBJ2-3; d_gene: NA; abundance: NA; CDR3nt: TGTGCCAGCAGCTTGTATGTTCAAACTAGCACAGATACGCAGTATTTT; CDR3aa: CASSLYVQTSTDTQYF
v_gene: TRBV5-1; j_gene: TRBJ2-7; d_gene: TRBD1; abundance: few; CDR3nt: TGCGCCAGCAGCTTAGGACAGGGCAAATCCTACGAGCAGTACTTC; CDR3aa: CASSLGQGKSYEQYF
v_gene: TRBV5-1; j_gene: TRBJ1-4; d_gene: NA; abundance: NA; CDR3nt: TGCGCCAGCAGCTTGGGCGGGTTTATCGATGAAAAACTGTTTTTT; CDR3aa: CASSLGGFIDEKLFF
v_gene: TRBV12-3/TRBV12-4; j_gene: TRBJ2-6; d_gene: NA; abundance: NA; CDR3nt: TGTGCCAGCACCTTAGGAGAGGCAGGGGCCAACGTCCTGACTTTC; CDR3aa: CASTLGEAGANVLTF
v_gene: TRBV18; j_gene: TRBJ1-2; d_gene: NA; abundance: NA; CDR3nt: TGTGCCAGCTCGGACCGGGACAACTATGGCTACACCTTC; CDR3aa: CASSDRDNYGYTF
v_gene: TRBV21-1; j_gene: TRBJ1-2; d_gene: NA; abundance: NA; CDR3nt: TGTGCCAGCAACTGGGGGTGGGTGAACTATGGCTACACCTTC; CDR3aa: CASNWGWVNYGYTF
v_gene: TRBV20-1; j_gene: TRBJ2-5; d_gene: TRBD2; abundance: few; CDR3nt: TGCAGTCAGACTAGCGGGGGAGGGGAGACCCAGTACTTC; CDR3aa: CSQTSGGGETQYF
v_gene: TRBV20-1; j_gene: TRBJ2-5; d_gene: NA; abundance: NA; CDR3nt: TGCAGTGCTGGATCTCGAGGGGTGGGCGAGGAGACCCAGTACTTC; CDR3aa: CSAGSRGVGEETQYF
v_gene: TRBV5-1; j_gene: TRBJ2-5; d_gene: TRBD2; abundance: few; CDR3nt: TGCGCCAGCAGCTTGTACTACGGGGGGCAAGAGACCCAGTACTTC; CDR3aa: CASSLYYGGQETQYF
v_gene: TRBV5-1; j_gene: TRBJ1-2; d_gene: TRBD1; abundance: NA; CDR3nt: TGCGCCAGCAGCTGGGGACAGAGGTATGGCTACACCTTC; CDR3aa: CASSWGQRYGYTF
v_gene: TRBV6-1; j_gene: TRBJ2-5; d_gene: NA; abundance: few; CDR3nt: TGTGCCAGCAGTGTTCTGGGGGGCCGGGAAGAGACCCAGTACTTC; CDR3aa: CASSVLGGREETQYF
v_gene: TRBV5-1; j_gene: TRBJ2-7; d_gene: TRBD2; abundance: NA; CDR3nt: TGCGCCAGCAGCCCGGGACTAGTGGGGGGGCTATCCTACGAGCAGTACTTC; CDR3aa: CASSPGLVGGLSYEQYF
v_gene: TRBV27; j_gene: TRBJ2-1; d_gene: NA; abundance: NA; CDR3nt: TGTGCCTGCAGAAAACTTCTGGGGGATGAGCAGTTCTTC; CDR3aa: CACRKLLGDEQFF
v_gene: TRBV18; j_gene: TRBJ1-1; d_gene: NA; abundance: NA; CDR3nt: TGTGCCAGCTCACCACCCAACCCTACGAACACTGAAGCTTTCTTT; CDR3aa: CASSPPNPTNTEAFF